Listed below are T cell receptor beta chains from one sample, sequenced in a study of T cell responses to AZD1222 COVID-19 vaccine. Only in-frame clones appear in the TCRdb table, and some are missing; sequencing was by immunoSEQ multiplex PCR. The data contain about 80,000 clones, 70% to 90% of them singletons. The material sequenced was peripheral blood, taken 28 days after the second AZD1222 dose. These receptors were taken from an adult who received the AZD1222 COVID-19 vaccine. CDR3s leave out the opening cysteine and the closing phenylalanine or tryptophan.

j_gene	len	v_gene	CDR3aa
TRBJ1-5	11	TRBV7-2	ASSTQGNQPQH
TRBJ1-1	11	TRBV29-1	SVATGEDTEAF
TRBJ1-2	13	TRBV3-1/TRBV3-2	ASSSQYTADYGYT
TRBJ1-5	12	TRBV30	AWSVGEPGQPQH
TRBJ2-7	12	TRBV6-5	ASRDTGGSYEQY
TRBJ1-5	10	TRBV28	ASVRRNQPQH
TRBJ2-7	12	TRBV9	ASSASGTSYEQY
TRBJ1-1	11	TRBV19	ASSLQRDTEAF
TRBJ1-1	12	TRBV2	ASRAYRGNTEAF
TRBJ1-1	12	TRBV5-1	ASSLGGPGTEAF
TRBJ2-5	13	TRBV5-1	ASSRRTSEQETQY
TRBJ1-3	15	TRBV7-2	ASSLPPGQGARNTIY
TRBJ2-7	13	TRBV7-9	ASSLMGRDSYEQY
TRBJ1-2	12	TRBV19	ASSTSGQGYGYT
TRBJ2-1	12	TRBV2	ASTEGLTGNEQF
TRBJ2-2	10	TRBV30	AWNQGAGELF
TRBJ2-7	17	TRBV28	ASSTDLAGAYKLYGEQY
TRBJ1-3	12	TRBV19	ASRRQATGNTIY
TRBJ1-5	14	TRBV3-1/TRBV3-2	ASSQERTGGNQPQH
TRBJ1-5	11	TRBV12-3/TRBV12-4	ATSTGENQPQH
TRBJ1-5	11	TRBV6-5	ASTDISNQPQH
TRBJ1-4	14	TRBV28	ASSFPRGQGREKLF
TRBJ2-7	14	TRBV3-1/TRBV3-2	ASSQLLADEPYEQY
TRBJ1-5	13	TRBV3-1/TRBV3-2	ASSQRSRDGEPQH
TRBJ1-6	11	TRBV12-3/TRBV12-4	ASRDSQNSPLH
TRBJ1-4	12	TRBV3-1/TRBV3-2	ASSQDLEGEKLF
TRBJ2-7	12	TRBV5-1	ASSPSGSFHEQY
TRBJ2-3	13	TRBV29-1	SAAQSTRGRDTQY
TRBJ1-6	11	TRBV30	AGAHDRFSPLH
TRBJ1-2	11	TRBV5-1	ASSFQGNYGYT
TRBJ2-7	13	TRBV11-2	ASSLRRTGEHEQY
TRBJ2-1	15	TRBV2	ASSDPRDRRNYNEQF
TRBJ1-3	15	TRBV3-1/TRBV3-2	ASSPTRKPLSGNTIY
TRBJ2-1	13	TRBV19	ASSLGAGPYNEQF
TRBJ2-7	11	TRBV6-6	ASSYSTVGEQY
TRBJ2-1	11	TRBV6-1	ASSESLAEEQF
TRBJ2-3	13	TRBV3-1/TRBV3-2	ASSQWTSGRDTQY
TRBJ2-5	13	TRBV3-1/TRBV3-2	ASSQVRGVEETQY
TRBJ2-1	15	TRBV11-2	ASSTWTGGISYNEQF
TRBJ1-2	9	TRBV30	AWMRGGGYT
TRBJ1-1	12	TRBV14	ASSQDRGRTEAF
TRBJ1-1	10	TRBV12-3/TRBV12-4	ASSPLGTEAF
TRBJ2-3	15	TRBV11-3	ASSLVSASETTDTQY
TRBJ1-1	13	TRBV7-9	ASSLVSGVNTEAF
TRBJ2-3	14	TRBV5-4	ASSGWTSGGTDTQY
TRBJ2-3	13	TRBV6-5	ASSRDWVSTDTQY
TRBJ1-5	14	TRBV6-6	ASSYSSVLSNQPQH
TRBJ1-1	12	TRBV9	ASSRDRGRTEAF
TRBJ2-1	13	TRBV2	ASSPLAGESNEQF
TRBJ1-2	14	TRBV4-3	ASSQDAGSLNYGYT
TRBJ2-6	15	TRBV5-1	ASSLSAGDAGANVLT
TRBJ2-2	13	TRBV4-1	ASSQLSAHTGELF
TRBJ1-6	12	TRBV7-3	ASSQDSHNSPLH
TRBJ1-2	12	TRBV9	ASSVGQGNYGYT
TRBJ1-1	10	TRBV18	ASSFDYTEAF
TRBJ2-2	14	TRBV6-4	ASSKSRGLNTGELF
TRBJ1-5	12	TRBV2	ASSDKHSNQPQH
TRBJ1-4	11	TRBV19	ASSPGQLEKLF
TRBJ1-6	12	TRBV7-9	ASSLAIGGSPLH